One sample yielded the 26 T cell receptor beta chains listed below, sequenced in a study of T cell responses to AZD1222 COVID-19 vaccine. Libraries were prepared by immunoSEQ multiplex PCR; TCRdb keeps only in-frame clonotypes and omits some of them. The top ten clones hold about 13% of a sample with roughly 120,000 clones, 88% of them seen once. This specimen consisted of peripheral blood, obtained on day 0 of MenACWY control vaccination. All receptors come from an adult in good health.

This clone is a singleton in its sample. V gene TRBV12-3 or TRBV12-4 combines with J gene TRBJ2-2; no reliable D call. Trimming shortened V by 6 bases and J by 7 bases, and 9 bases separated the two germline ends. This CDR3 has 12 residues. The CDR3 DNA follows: TGTGCCAGCAGGCTAGGGATCGGGGAGCTGTTTTTT. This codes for CASRLGIGELFF.

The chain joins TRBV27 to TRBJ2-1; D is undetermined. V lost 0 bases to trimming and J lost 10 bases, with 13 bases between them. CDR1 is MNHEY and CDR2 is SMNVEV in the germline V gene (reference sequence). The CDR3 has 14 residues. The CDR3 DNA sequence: TGTGCCAGCAGTTTATCGTGGAACACCTTGGAGCAGTTCTTC. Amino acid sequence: CASSLSWNTLEQFF.

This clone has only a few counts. CDR3 protein: CASNPLPQHF. CDR3 sequence (DNA): TGTGCCAGCAACCCTCTGCCCCAGCATTTT. The rearrangement links TRBV5-8 to TRBJ1-5; unclear D gene. Looked up from germline, CDR1 is SGHTS and CDR2 is YDEGEE. The CDR3 length is 10 residues. The germline V and J ends were trimmed by 6 bases and 9 bases, with 7 bases remaining between them.

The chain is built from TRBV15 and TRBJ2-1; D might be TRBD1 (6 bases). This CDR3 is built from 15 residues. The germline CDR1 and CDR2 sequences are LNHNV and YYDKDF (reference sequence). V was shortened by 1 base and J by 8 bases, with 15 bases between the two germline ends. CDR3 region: CATSRGGAGADEQFF. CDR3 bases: TGTGCCACCAGCAGAGGTGGGGCAGGGGCCGATGAGCAGTTCTTC.

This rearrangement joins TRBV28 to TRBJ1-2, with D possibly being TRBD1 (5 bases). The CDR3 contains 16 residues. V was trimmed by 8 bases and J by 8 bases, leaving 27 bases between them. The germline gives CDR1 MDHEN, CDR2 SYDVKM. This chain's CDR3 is CASRSETGTAQWGYTF. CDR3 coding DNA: TGTGCCAGCCGTTCGGAGACCGGGACGGCCCAATGGGGCTACACCTTC.

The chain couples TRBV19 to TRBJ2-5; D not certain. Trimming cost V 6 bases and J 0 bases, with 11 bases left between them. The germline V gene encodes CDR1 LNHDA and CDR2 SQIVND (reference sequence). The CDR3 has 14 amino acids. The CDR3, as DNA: TGTGCCAGTAGGGCTCAGTCTTACCAAGAGACCCAGTACTTC. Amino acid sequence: CASRAQSYQETQYF.

This chain's CDR3 is CASSGDRGSREQYF. The CDR3 nucleotides read TGTGCCAGTAGTGGGGACAGGGGGTCCCGCGAGCAGTACTTC. The gene calls are TRBV19 and TRBJ2-7, with 11 bases aligning to TRBD1. V was clipped by 5 bases and J by 6 bases; unmatched bases: 6. Germline values: CDR1 LNHDA, CDR2 SQIVND (reference sequence). This CDR3 spans 14 amino acids.

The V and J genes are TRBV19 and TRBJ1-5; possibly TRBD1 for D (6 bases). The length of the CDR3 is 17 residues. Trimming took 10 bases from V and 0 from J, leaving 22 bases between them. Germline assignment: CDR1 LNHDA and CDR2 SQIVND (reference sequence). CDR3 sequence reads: CATDRTFPPYSNQPQHF. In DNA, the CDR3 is TGTGCCACCGACAGGACTTTCCCCCCGTATAGCAATCAGCCCCAGCATTTT.

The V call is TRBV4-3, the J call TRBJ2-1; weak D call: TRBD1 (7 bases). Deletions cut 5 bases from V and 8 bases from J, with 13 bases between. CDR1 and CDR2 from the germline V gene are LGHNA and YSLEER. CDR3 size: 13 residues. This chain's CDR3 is CASSYIRGDEQFF. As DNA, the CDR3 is TGCGCCAGCAGCTACATCAGGGGGGATGAGCAGTTCTTC.

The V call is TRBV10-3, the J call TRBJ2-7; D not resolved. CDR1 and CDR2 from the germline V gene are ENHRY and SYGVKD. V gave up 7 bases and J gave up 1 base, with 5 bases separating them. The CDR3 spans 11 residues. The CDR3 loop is CAIKVSYEQYF. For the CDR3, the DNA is TGTGCCATCAAGGTGTCCTACGAGCAGTACTTC.

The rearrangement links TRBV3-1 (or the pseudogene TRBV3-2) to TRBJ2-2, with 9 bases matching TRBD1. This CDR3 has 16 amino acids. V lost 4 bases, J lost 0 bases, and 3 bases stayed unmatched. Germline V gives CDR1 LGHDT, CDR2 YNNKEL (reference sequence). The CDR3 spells CASSLGQGSNTGELFF. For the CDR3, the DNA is TGTGCCAGCAGCCTGGGACAGGGATCGAACACCGGGGAGCTGTTTTTT.

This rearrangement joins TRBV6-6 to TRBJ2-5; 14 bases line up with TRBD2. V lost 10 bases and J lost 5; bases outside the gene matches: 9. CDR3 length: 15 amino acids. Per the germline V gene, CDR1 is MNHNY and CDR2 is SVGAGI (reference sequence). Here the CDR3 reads CATMGTSGSMETQYF. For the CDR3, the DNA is TGTGCCACTATGGGGACTAGCGGGAGTATGGAGACCCAGTACTTC.

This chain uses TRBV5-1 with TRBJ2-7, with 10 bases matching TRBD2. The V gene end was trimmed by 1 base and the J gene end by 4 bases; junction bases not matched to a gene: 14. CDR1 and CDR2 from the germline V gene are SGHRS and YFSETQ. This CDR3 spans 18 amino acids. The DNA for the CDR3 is TGCGCCAGCAGCTTGTTCAAGAGCGGGAGGGGGATGTTATACGAGCAGTACTTC. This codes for CASSLFKSGRGMLYEQYF.

The CDR3 DNA follows: TGTGCCAGCAGCTTACAGGGTCGAGGCTACACCTTC. Translation gives CASSLQGRGYTF. J is TRBJ1-2 and V is TRBV7-2; D perhaps matches TRBD1 (5 bases). In germline, CDR1 is SGHTA, CDR2 FQGNSA. The CDR3 length is 12 residues. Between the trimmed V and J ends, which lost 2 bases and 8 bases, there was a span of 9 bases.

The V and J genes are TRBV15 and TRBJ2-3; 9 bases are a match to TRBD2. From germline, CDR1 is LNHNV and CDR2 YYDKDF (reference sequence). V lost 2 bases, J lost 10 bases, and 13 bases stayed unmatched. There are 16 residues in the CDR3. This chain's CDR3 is CATSRPLAGLEGAQYF. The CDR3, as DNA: TGTGCCACCAGCAGACCCCTAGCGGGGCTTGAGGGGGCGCAGTATTTT.

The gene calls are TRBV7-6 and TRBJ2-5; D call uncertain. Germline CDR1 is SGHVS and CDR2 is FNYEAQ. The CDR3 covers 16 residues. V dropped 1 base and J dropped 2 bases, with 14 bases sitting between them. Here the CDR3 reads CASSLVWMGRQETQYF. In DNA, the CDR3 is TGTGCCAGCAGCTTAGTCTGGATGGGCAGACAAGAGACCCAGTACTTC. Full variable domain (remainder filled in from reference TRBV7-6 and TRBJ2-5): GAGVSQSPRYKVTKRGQDVALRCDPISGHVSLYWYRQALGQGPEFLTYFNYEAQQDKSGLPNDRFSAERPEGSISTLTIQRTEQRDSAMYRCASSLVWMGRQETQYFGPGTRLLVL.

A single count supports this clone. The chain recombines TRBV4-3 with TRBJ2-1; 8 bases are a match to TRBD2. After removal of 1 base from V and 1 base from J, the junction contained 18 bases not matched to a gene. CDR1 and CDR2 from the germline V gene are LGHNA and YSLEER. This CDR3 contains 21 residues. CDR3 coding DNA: TGCGCCAGCAGCCAAGGGGCCGGCCTAGCGGGCGAGGGGCATTCCTACAATGAGCAGTTCTTC. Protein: CASSQGAGLAGEGHSYNEQFF.

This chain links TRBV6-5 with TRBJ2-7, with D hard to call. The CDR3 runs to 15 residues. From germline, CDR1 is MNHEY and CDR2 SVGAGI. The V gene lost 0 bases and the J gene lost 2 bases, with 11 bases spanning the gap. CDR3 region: CASSYSTSGAYEQYF. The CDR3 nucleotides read TGTGCCAGCAGTTACTCGACCAGTGGGGCCTACGAGCAGTACTTC.

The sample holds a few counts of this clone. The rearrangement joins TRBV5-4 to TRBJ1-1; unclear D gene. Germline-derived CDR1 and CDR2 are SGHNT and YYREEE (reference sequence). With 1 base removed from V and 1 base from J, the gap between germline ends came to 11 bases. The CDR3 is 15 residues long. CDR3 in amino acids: CASSLMVSKNTEAFF. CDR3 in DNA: TGTGCCAGCAGCTTGATGGTCAGTAAGAACACTGAAGCTTTCTTT.

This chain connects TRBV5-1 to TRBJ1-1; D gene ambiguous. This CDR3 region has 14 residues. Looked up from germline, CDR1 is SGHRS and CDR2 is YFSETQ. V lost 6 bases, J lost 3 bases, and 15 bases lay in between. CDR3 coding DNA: TGCGCCAGCACCCCGGATGGTGGGTACACTGAAGCTTTCTTT. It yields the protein CASTPDGGYTEAFF.

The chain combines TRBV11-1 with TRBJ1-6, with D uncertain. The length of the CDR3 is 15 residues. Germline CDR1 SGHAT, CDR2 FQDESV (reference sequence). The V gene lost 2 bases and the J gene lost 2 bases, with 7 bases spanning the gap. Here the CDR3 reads CASSLSGTYNSPLHF. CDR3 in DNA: TGTGCCAGCAGCTTATCGGGGACCTATAATTCACCCCTCCACTTT.

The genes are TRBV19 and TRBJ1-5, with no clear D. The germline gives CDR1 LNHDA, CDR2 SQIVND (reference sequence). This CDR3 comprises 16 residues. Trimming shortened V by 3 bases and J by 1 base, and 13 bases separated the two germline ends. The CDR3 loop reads CASSISVAESNQPQHF. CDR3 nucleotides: TGTGCCAGTAGTATTTCGGTCGCCGAGAGCAATCAGCCCCAGCATTTT.

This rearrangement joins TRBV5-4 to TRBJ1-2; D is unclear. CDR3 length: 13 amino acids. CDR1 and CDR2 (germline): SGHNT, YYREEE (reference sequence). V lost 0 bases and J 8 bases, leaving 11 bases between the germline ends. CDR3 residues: CASSLVATWGYTF. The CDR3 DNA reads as TGTGCCAGCAGCTTGGTCGCTACCTGGGGCTACACCTTC.

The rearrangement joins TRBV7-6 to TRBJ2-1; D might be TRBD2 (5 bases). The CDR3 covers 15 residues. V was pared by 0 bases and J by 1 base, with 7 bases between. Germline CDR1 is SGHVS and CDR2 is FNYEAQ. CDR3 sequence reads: CASSLAGVSYNEQFF. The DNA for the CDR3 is TGTGCCAGCAGCTTAGCGGGAGTTTCCTACAATGAGCAGTTCTTC.

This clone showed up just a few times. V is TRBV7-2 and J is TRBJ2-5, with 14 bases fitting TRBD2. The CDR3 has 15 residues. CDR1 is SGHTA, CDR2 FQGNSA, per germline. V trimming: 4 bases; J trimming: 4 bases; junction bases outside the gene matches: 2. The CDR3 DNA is TGTGCCAGCAGCTGGACTAGCGGGAGGAGAGAGACCCAGTACTTC. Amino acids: CASSWTSGRRETQYF.

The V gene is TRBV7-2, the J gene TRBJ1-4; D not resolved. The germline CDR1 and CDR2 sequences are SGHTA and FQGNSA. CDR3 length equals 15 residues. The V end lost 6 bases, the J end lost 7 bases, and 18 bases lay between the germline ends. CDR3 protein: CASSPGRGAGEKLFF. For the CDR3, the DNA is TGTGCCAGCAGTCCCGGCCGGGGAGCGGGTGAAAAACTGTTTTTT. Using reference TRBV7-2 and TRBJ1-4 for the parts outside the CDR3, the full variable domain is GAGVSQSPSNKVTEKGKDVELRCDPISGHTALYWYRQSLGQGLEFLIYFQGNSAPDKSGLPSDRFSAERTGGSVSTLTIQRTQQEDSAVYLCASSPGRGAGEKLFFGSGTQLSVL.